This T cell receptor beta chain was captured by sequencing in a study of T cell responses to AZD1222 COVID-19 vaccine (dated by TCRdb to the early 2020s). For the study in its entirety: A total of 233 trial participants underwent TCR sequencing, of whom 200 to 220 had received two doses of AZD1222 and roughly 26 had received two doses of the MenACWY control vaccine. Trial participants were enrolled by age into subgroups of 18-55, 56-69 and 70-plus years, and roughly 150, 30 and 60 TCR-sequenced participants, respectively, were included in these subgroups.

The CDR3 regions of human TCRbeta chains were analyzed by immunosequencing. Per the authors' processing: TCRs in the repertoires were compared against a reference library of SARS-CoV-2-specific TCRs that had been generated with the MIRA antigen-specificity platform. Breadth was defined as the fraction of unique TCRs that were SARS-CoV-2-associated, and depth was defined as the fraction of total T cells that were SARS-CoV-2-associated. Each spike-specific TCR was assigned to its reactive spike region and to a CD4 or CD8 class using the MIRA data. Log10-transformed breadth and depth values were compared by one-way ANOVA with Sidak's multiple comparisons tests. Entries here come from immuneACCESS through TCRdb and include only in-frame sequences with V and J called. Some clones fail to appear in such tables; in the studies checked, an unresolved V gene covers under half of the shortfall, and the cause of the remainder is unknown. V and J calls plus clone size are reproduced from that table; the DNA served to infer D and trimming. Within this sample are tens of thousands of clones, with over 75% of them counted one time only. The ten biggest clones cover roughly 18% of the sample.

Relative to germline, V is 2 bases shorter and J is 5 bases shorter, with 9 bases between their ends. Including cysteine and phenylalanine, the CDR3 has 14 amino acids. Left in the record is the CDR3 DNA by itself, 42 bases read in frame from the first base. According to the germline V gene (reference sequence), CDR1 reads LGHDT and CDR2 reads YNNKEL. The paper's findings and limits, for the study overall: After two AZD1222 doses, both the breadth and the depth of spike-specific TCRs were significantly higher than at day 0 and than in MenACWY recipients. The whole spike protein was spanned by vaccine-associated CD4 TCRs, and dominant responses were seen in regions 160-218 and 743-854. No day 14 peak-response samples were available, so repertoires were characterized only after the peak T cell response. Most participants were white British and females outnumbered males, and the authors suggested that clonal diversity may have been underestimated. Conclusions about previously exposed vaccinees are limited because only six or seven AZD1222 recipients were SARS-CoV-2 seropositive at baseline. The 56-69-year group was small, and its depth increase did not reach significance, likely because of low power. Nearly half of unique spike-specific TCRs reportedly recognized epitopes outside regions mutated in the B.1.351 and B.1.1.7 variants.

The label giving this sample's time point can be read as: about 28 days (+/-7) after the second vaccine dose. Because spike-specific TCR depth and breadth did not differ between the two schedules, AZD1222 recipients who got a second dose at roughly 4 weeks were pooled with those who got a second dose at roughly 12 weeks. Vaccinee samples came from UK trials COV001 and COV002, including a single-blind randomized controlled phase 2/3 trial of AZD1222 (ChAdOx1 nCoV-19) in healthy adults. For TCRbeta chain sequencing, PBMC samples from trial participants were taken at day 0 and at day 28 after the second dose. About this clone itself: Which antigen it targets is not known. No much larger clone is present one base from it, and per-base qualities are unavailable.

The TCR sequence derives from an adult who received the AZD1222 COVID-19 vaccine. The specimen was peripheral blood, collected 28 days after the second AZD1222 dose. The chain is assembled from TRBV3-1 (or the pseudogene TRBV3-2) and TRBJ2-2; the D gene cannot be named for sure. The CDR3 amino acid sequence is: CASSQSRGTGELFF. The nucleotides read TGTGCCAGCAGCCAATCCCGTGGGACCGGGGAGCTGTTTTTT.